This T cell receptor (beta chain) was observed in a study of T cells in Graves' hyperthyroidism and ophthalmopathy. Points from the study as a whole: Blood held most thyroid clonotypes expanded above 0.001 frequency. Progression to ophthalmopathy was predicted a median of 6.5 months early.

Ten or more counts support this clonotype. The antigen is unknown. Amplified TCR beta CDR3 regions came from RNA transcripts. The HTBI set primed first-round TCR CDR3 RT-PCR. In TCRdb, the multiplex PCR reads were re-called with MiXCR into one record per CDR3 protein. This table has about 640,000 distinct CDR3 sequences, less than 45% appearing once. This TCR derives from an adult man with Graves' disease, either hyperthyroidism or ophthalmopathy (not recorded which). The specimen was peripheral blood or thyroid tissue (not recorded which).

The CDR3 DNA sequence: TGTGCCAGCGTATCTACAGGGTTGAACACTGAAGCTTTCTTT. It yields the protein CASVSTGLNTEAFF. The chain couples TRBV2 to TRBJ1-1, with D perhaps matching TRBD1 (6 bases). Germline V gene sequence: CDR1 SNHLY, CDR2 FYNNEI. CDR3 size: 14 residues. The germline V and J ends were trimmed by 8 bases and 0 bases, with 13 bases remaining between them.